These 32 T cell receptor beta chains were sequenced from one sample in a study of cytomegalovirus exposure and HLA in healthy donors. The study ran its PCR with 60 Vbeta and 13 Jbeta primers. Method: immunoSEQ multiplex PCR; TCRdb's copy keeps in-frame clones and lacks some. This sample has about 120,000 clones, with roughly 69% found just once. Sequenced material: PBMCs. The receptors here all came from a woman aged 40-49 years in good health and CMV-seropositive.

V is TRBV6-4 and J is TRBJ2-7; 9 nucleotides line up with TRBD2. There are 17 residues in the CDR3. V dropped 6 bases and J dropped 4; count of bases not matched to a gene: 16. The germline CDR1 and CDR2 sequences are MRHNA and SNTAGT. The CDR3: CASSVNKGREGLYEQYF. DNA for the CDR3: TGTGCCAGCAGCGTTAATAAGGGGCGGGAGGGCCTATACGAGCAGTACTTC.

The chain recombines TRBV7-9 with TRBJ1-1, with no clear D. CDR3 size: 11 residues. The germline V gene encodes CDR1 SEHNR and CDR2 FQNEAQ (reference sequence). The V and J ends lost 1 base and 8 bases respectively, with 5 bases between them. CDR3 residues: CASSLVAEAFF. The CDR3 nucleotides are TGTGCCAGCAGCTTAGTGGCAGAAGCTTTCTTT.

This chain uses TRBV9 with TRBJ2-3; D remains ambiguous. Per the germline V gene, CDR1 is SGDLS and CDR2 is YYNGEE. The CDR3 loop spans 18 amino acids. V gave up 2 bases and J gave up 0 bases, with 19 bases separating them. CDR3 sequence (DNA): TGTGCCAGCAGCGTCTCGGGTCAAAGGTTAATAAGCACAGATACGCAGTATTTT. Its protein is CASSVSGQRLISTDTQYF.

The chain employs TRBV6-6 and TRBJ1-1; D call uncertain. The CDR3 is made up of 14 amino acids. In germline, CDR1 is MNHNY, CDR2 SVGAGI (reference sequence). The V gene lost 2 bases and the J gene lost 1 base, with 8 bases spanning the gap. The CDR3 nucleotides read TGTGCCAGCAGTTACCCCGACTCGAACACTGAAGCTTTCTTT. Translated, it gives CASSYPDSNTEAFF.

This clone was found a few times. The CDR3 DNA is TGTGCCAGCAGTTACGGGCCGGGGTCGGTCTATGGCTACACCTTC. It encodes CASSYGPGSVYGYTF. The chain couples TRBV6-5 to TRBJ1-2; no reliable D call. The germline V gene has CDR1 MNHEY and CDR2 SVGAGI. V dropped 2 bases and J dropped 4 bases, with 14 bases sitting between them. The CDR3 covers 15 residues.

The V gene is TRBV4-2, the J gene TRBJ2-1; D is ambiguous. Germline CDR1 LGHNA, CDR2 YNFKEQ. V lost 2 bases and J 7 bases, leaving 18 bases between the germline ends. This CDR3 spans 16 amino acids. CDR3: CASSQPSYPGENEQFF. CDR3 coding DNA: TGTGCCAGCAGCCAACCCTCGTATCCAGGTGAGAATGAGCAGTTCTTC.

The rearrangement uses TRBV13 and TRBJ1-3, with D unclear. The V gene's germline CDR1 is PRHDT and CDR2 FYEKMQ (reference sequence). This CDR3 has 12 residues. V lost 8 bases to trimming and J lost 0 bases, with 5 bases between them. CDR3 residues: CASLSSGNTIYF. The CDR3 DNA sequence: TGTGCCAGCTTGAGCTCTGGAAACACCATATATTTT.

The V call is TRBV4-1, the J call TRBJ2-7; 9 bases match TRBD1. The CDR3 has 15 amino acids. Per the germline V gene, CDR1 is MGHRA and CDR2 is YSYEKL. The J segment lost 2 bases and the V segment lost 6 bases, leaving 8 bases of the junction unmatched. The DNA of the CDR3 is TGCGCCAGCAGTCTGGGACAGGGTCCCCCCTACGAGCAGTACTTC. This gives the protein CASSLGQGPPYEQYF.

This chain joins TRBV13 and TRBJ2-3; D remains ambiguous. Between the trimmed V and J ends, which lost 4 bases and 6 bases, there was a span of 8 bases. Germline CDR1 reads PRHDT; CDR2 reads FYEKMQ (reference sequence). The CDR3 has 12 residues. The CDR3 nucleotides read TGTGCCAGCAGCTCCCTTCGTGATACGCAGTATTTT. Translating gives CASSSLRDTQYF.

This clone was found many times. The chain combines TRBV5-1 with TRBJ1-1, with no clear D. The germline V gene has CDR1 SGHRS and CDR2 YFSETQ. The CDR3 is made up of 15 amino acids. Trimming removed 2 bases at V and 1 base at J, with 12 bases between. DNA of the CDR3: TGCGCCAGCAGCTTATTCCTCGGAGAGAACACTGAAGCTTTCTTT. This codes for CASSLFLGENTEAFF.

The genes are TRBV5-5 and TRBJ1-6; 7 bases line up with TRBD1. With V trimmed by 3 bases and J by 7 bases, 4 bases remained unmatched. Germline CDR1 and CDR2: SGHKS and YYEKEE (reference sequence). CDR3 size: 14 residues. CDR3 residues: CASSWDSLNSPLHF. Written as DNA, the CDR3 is TGTGCCAGCAGCTGGGACAGCTTAAATTCACCCCTCCACTTT.

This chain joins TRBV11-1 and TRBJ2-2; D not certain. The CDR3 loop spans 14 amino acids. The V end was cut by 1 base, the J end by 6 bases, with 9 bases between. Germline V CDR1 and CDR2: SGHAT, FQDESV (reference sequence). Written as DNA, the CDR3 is TGTGCCAGCAGCTTAGTCGTAGTCGCCGGGGAGCTGTTTTTT. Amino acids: CASSLVVVAGELFF.

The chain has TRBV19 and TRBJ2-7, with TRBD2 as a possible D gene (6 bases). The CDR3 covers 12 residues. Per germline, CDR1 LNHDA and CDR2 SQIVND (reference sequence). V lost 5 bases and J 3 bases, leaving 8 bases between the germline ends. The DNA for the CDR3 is TGTGCCAGTAGTGCGGGGAGCTACGAGCAGTACTTC. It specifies CASSAGSYEQYF.

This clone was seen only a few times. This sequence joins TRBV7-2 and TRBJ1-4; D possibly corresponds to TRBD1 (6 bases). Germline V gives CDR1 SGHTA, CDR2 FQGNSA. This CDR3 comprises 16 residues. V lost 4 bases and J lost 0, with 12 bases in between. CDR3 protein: CASSSGHPATNEKLFF. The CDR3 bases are TGTGCCAGCAGCTCGGGACATCCGGCAACTAATGAAAAACTGTTTTTT.

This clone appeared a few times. The CDR3: CASMMRTGWNYPQHF. DNA for the CDR3: TGTGCCAGTATGATGAGGACAGGGTGGAATTATCCCCAGCATTTT. V is TRBV19 and J is TRBJ1-5; 8 bases line up with TRBD1. The CDR3 loop spans 15 amino acids. Germline CDR1 LNHDA, CDR2 SQIVND (reference sequence). The ends lost 7 bases at V and 10 bases at J; junction bases unmatched: 15.

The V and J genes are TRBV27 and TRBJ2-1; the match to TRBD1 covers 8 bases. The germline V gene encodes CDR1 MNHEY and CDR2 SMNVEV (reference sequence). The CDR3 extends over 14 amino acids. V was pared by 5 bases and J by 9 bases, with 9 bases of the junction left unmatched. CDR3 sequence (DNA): TGTGCCAGCAGTGCAGGGGGCGATCTGGCTGAGCAGTTCTTC. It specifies CASSAGGDLAEQFF.

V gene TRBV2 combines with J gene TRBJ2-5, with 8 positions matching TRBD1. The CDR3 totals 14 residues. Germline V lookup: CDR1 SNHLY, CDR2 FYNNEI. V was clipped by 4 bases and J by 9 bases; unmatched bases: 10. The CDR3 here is CASSADRDAGSQYF. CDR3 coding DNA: TGTGCCAGCAGTGCGGACAGGGATGCAGGGTCCCAGTACTTC.

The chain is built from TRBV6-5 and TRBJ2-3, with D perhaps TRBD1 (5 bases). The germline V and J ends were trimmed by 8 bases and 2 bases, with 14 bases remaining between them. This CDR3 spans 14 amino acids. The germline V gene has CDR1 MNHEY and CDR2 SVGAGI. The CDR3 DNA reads TGTGCCAGCGCCGATATGGGGCCCACAGATACGCAGTATTTT. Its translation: CASADMGPTDTQYF.

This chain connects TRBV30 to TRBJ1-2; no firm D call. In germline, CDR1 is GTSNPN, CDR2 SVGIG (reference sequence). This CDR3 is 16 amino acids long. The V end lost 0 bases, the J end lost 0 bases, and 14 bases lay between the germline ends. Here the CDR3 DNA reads TGTGCCTGGAGTGTACTACGGAGGGCCTCTAACTATGGCTACACCTTC. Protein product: CAWSVLRRASNYGYTF.

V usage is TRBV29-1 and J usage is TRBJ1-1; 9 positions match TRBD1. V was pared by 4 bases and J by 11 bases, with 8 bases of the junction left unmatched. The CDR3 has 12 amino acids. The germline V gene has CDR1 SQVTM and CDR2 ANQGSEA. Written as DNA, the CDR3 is TGCAGCGTTGTCGGGGACAGGGTCGGTGCTTTCTTT. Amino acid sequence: CSVVGDRVGAFF. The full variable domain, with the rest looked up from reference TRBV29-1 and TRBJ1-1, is SAVISQKPSRDICQRGTSLTIQCQVDSQVTMMFWYRQQPGQSLTLIATANQGSEATYESGFVIDKFPISRPNLTFSTLTVSNMSPEDSSIYLCSVVGDRVGAFFGQGTRLTVV.

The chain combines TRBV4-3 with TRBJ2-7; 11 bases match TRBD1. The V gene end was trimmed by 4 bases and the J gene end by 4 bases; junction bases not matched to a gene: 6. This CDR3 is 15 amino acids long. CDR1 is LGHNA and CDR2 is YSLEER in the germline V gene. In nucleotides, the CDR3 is TGCGCCAGCAGCCGAATTGGACAGGGGGCTTACGAGCAGTACTTC. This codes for CASSRIGQGAYEQYF.

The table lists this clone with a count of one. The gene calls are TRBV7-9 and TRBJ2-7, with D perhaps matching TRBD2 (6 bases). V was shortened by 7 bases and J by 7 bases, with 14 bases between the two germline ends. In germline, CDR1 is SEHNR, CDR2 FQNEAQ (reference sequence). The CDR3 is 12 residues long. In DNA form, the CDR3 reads TGTGCCAGCAACAAAATCGGGGGTGAGCAGTACTTC. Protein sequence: CASNKIGGEQYF. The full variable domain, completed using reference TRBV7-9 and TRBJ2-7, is DTGVSQNPRHKITKRGQNVTFRCDPISEHNRLYWYRQTLGQGPEFLTYFQNEAQLEKSRLLSDRFSAERPKGSFSTLEIQRTEQGDSAMYLCASNKIGGEQYFGPGTRLTVT.

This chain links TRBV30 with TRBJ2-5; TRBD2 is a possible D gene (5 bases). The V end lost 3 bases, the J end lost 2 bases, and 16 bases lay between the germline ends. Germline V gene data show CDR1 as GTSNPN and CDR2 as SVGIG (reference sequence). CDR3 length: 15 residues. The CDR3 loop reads CAWRLGESIQETQYF. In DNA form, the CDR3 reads TGTGCCTGGAGGCTCGGGGAGTCAATACAAGAGACCCAGTACTTC.

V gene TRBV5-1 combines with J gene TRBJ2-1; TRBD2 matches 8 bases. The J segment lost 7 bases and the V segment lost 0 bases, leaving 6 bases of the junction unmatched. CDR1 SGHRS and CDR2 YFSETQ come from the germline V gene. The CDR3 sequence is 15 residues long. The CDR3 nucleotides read TGCGCCAGCAGCTTGGTGGCGGGAGGTATGAATGAGCAGTTCTTC. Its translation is CASSLVAGGMNEQFF.

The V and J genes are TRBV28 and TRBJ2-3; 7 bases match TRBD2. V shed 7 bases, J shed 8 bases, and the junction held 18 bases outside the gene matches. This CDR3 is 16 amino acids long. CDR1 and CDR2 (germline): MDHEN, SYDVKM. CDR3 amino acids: CASTHQGDYLPGTQYF. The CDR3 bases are TGTGCCAGCACCCATCAAGGGGACTACCTTCCCGGTACGCAGTATTTT.

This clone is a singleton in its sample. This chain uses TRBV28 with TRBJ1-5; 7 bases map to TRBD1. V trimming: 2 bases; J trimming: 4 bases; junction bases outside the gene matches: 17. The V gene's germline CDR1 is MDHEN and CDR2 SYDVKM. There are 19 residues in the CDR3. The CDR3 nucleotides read TGTGCCAGCAGTTTAGGTGGTCTCCGGACAGGCCGGTGGAATCAGCCCCAGCATTTT. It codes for CASSLGGLRTGRWNQPQHF.

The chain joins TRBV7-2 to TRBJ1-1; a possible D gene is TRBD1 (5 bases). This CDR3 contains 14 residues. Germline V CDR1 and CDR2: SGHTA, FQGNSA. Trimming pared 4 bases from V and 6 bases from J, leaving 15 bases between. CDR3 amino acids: CASSSRAGGSEAFF. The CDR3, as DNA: TGTGCCAGCAGCTCTAGGGCGGGGGGTTCTGAAGCTTTCTTT. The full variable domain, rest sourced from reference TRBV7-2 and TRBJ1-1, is GAGVSQSPSNKVTEKGKDVELRCDPISGHTALYWYRQSLGQGLEFLIYFQGNSAPDKSGLPSDRFSAERTGGSVSTLTIQRTQQEDSAVYLCASSSRAGGSEAFFGQGTRLTVV.

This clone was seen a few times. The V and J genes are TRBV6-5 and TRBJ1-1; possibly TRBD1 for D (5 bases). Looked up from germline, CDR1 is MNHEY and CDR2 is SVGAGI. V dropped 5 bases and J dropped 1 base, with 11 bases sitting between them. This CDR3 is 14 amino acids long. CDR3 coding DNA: TGTGCCAGCAGTCGGGGGATCACGAACACTGAAGCTTTCTTT. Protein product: CASSRGITNTEAFF.

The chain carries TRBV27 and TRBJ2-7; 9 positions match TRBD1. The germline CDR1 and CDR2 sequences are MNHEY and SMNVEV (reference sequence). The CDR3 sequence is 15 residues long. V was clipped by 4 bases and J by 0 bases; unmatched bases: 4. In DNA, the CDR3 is TGTGCCAGCAGTTCCCGGGACAGGGACTCCTACGAGCAGTACTTC. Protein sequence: CASSSRDRDSYEQYF.

The CDR3 nucleotides read TGTGCCAGCAGCCAGGCCTCGGGACAGACCTACGAGCAGTACTTC. As protein: CASSQASGQTYEQYF. This chain connects TRBV4-2 to TRBJ2-7, with TRBD1 identical over 7 bases. V lost 3 bases to trimming and J lost 2 bases; unmatched junction nucleotides: 7. Looked up from germline, CDR1 is LGHNA and CDR2 is YNFKEQ. There are 15 residues in the CDR3.

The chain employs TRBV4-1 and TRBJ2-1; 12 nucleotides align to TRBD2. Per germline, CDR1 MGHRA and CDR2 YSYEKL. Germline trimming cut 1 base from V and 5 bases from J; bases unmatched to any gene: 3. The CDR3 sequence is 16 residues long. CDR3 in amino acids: CASSQVGLAGDNEQFF. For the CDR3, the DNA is TGCGCCAGCAGCCAAGTGGGACTAGCGGGCGACAATGAGCAGTTCTTC.

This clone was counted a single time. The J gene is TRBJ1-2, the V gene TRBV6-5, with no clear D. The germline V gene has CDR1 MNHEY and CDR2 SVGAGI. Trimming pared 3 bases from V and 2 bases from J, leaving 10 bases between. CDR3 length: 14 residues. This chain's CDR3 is CASSYTPENYGYTF. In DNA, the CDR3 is TGTGCCAGCAGTTATACGCCTGAGAACTATGGCTACACCTTC.